The sequence of this TCR beta chain was determined in a study of T cell responses to AZD1222 COVID-19 vaccine. The germline gives CDR1 MNHEY, CDR2 SMNVEV (reference sequence). V lost 6 bases, J lost 9 bases, and 24 bases lay in between. This CDR3 contains 16 residues. Notes on this clone: Its cognate antigen is unknown.

Study conclusions and caveats: Repertoires were obtained only post-peak T cell response. Two AZD1222 doses significantly raised spike-specific TCR breadth and depth over controls. Dominant at 160-218 and 743-854, vaccine-associated CD4 TCRs also spanned spike. Just a handful of AZD1222 recipients tested seropositive at baseline.

Clones were read by immunoSEQ multiplex PCR, and TCRdb kept only the in-frame ones, dropping some. The sample records about 140,000 clones, over 85% being singletons. This clonotype was sampled from an adult in good health. The V gene is TRBV27, the J gene TRBJ2-1; either TRBD1 or TRBD2 may supply D (6 bases each). This specimen consisted of peripheral blood, obtained on day 0 of AZD1222 vaccination. CDR3 DNA sequence: TGTGCCAGCAGCTTCTGGGCCTCCAGTGGGGGGCCTGAGCAGTTCTTC. Translation: CASSFWASSGGPEQFF.